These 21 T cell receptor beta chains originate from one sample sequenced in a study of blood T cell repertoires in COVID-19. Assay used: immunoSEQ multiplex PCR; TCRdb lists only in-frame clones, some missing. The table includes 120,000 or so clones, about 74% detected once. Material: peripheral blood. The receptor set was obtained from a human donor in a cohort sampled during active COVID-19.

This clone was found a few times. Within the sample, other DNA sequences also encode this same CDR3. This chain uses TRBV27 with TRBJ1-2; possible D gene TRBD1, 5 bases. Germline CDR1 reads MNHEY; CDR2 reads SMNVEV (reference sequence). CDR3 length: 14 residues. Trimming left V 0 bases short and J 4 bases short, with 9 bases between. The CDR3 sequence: CASSLSGQGYGYTF. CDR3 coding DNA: TGTGCCAGCAGTTTATCTGGCCAGGGCTATGGCTACACCTTC.

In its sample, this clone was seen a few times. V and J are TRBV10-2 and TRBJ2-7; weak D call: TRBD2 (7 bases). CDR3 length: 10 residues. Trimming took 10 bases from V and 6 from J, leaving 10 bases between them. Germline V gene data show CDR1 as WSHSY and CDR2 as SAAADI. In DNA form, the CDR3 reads TGCGCCACTGGGGGGGCCGAGCAGTACTTC. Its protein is CATGGAEQYF.

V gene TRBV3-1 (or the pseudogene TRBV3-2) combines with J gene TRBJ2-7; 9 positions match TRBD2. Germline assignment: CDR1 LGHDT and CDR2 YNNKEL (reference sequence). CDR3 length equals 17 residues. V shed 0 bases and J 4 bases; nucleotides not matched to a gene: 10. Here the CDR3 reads CASSQDQTSGRFYEQYF. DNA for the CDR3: TGTGCCAGCAGCCAAGATCAAACTAGCGGGCGTTTTTACGAGCAGTACTTC.

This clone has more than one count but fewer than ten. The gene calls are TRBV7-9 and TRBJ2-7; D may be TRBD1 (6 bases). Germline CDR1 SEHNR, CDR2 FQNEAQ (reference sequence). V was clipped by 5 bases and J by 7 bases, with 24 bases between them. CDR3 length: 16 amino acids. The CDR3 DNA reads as TGTGCCAGCAGCCCGCTCAGGGGACAAGCGCTGTTTGAGCAGTACTTC. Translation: CASSPLRGQALFEQYF.

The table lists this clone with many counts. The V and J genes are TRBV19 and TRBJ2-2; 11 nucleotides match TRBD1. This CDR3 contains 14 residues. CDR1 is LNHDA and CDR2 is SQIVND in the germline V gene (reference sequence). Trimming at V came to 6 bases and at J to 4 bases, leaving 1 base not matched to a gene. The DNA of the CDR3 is TGTGCCAGTAGGGACAGGGGGCTCACCGGGGAGCTGTTTTTT. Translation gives CASRDRGLTGELFF.

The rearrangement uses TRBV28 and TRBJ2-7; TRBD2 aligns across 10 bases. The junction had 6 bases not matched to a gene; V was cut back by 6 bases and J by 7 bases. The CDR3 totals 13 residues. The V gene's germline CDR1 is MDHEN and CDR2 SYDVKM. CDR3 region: CASRTSGWDEQYF. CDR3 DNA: TGTGCCAGCAGGACTAGCGGGTGGGATGAGCAGTACTTC.

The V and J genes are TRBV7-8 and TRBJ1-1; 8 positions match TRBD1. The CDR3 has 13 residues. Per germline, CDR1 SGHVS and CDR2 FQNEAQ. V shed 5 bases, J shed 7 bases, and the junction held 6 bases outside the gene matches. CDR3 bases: TGTGCCAGCAGCCCAGGGGGCAGTATTGAAGCTTTCTTT. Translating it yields CASSPGGSIEAFF.

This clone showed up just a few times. The CDR3 protein is CASSPQQGRYTEAFF. The CDR3 bases are TGTGCCAGCTCACCACAGCAAGGGAGGTACACTGAAGCTTTCTTT. This rearrangement joins TRBV18 to TRBJ1-1; D call uncertain. The CDR3 consists of 15 residues. The germline V and J ends were trimmed by 1 base and 3 bases, with 12 bases remaining between them. Germline V gene data show CDR1 as KGHSH and CDR2 as LQKENI.

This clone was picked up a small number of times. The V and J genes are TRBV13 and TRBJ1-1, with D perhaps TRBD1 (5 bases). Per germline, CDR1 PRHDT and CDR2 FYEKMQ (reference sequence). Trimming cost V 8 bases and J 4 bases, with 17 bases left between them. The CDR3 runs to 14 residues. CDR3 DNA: TGTGCCAGCGGACCGGACAACGTTGTCACTGAAGCTTTCTTT. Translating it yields CASGPDNVVTEAFF.

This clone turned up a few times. For the CDR3, the DNA is TGCGCCAGCAGCAGTACCGGGTCAGGGGGCAGATACGAGCAGTACTTC. Protein sequence: CASSSTGSGGRYEQYF. The chain recombines TRBV5-1 with TRBJ2-7; 8 nucleotides agree with TRBD1. The CDR3 runs to 16 residues. Per germline, CDR1 SGHRS and CDR2 YFSETQ. After removal of 4 bases from V and 4 bases from J, the junction contained 13 bases not matched to a gene.

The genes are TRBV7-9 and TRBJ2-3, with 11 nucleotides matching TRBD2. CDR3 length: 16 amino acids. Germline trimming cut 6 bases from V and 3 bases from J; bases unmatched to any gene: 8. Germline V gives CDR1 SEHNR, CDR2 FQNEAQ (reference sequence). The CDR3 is CASRETSGMGTDTQYF. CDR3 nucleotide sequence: TGTGCCAGCAGAGAGACTAGCGGGATGGGAACAGATACGCAGTATTTT.

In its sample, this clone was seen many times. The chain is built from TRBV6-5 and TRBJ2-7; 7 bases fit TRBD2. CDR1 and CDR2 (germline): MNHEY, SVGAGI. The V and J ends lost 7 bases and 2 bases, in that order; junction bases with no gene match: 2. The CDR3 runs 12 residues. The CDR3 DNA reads TGTGCCAGCATGGGGGGGGCCTACGAGCAGTACTTC. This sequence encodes CASMGGAYEQYF.

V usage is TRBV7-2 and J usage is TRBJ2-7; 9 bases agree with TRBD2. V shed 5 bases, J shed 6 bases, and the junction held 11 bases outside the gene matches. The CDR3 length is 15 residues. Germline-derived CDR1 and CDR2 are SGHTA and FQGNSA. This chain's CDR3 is CASSLGMAGGIEQYF. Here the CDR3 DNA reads TGTGCCAGCAGCCTCGGTATGGCGGGAGGGATCGAGCAGTACTTC.

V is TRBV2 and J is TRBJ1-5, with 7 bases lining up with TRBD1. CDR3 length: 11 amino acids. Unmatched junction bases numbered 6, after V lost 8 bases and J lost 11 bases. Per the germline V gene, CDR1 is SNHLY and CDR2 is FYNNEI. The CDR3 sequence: CASLLGQTQHF. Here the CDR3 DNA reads TGTGCCAGCCTGCTGGGACAGACCCAGCATTTT.

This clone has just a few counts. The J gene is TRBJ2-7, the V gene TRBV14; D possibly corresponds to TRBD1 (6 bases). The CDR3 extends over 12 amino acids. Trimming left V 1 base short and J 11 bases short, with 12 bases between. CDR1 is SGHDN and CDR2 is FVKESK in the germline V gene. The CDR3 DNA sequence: TGTGCCAGCAGCCAAGTTGGGACACCCGAGTACTTC. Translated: CASSQVGTPEYF.

CDR3: CSVEWHTGELFF. Written as DNA, the CDR3 is TGCAGCGTTGAATGGCACACCGGGGAGCTGTTTTTT. The rearrangement links TRBV29-1 to TRBJ2-2; D gene uncertain. The CDR3 loop spans 12 amino acids. Trimming removed 2 bases at V and 3 bases at J, with 4 bases between. CDR1 SQVTM and CDR2 ANQGSEA come from the germline V gene.

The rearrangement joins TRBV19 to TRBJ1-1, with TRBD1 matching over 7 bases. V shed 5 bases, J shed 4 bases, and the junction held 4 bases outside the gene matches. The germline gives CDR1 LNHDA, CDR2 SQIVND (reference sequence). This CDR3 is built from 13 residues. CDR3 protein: CASSLTGSTEAFF. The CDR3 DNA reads TGTGCCAGTAGTCTGACAGGGAGCACTGAAGCTTTCTTT. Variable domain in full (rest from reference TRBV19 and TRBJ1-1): DGGITQSPKYLFRKEGQNVTLSCEQNLNHDAMYWYRQDPGQGLRLIYYSQIVNDFQKGDIAEGYSVSREKKESFPLTVTSAQKNPTAFYLCASSLTGSTEAFFGQGTRLTVV.

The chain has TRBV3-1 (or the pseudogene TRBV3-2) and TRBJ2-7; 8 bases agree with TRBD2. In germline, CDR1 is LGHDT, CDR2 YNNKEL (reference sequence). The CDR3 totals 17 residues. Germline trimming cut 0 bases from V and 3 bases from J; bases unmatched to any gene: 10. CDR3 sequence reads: CASSQDLTAGEVYEQYF. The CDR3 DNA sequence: TGTGCCAGCAGCCAAGATCTTACAGCGGGAGAAGTCTACGAGCAGTACTTC.

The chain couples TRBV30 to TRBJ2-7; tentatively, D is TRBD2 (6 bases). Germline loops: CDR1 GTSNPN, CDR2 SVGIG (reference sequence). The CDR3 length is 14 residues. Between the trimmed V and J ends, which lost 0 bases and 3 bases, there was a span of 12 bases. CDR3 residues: CAWSVGGGLYEQYF. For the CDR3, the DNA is TGTGCCTGGAGTGTGGGGGGAGGCCTCTACGAGCAGTACTTC. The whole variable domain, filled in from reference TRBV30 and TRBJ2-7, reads SQTIHQWPATLVQPVGSPLSLECTVEGTSNPNLYWYRQAAGRGLQLLFYSVGIGQISSEVPQNLSASRPQDRQFILSSKKLLLSDSGFYLCAWSVGGGLYEQYFGPGTRLTVT.

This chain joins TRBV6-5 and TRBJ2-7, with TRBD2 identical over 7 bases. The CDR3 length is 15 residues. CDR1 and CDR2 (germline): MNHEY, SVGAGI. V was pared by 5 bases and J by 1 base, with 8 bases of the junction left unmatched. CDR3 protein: CASSQSAGLSYEQYF. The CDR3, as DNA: TGTGCCAGCAGTCAATCAGCGGGGCTTTCCTACGAGCAGTACTTC.

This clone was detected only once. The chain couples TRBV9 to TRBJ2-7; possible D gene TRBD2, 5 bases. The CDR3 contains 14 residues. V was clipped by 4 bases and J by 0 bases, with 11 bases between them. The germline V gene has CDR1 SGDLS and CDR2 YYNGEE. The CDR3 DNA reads TGTGCCAGCAGCCCCGGAGGTCGCTCCTACGAGCAGTACTTC. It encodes CASSPGGRSYEQYF.